This record concerns one T cell receptor beta chain sequence. Antigen: not known. The entry originates in a study of lymphopenia after photon versus proton radiotherapy. Profiled with immunoSEQ multiplex PCR; TCRdb holds only in-frame clones, not every one. The table lists roughly 25,000 clones, about 82% of them singletons. This CDR3 has 18 residues. The V and J ends lost 0 bases and 2 bases respectively, with 14 bases between them. Germline V gene data show CDR1 as LNHNV and CDR2 as YYDKDF (reference sequence). The study, taken as a whole, reports: Under photons, naive T cells and diversity fell while effector/memory populations rose. After lymphocyte nadir, photon-treated repertoires showed oligoclonal expansion, especially CD8+ Temra.

This specimen was peripheral blood, taken from a patient treated with proton-based radiotherapy. This clonotype originated in a woman aged 65 to 85 with pancreatic cancer. V gene TRBV15 combines with J gene TRBJ2-6; D unresolved. CDR3 loop: CATSREDRLAPGANVLTF. The CDR3, as DNA: TGTGCCACCAGCAGAGAGGACCGCTTGGCCCCTGGGGCCAACGTCCTGACTTTC.